The clone carrying this TCR beta chain was detected ten times or more. Different DNA sequences within this sample yield the same CDR3. The CDR3 consists of 13 residues. Germline-derived CDR1 and CDR2 are SGHRS and YFSETQ. Trimming cost V 4 bases and J 2 bases; bases outside gene matches: 2. The authors' processing: The authors estimated nucleated cell counts from reference gene primer amplification. TCRdb's table, derived via immunoSEQ multiplex PCR, lists solely in-frame clones and lacks some. V, J and clone size are those of that table, while D and trimming were read from the DNA. Of 65,000 to 95,000 clones in the sample, 89% were seen once. The data belong to a study of blood T cell repertoires in COVID-19. About the research overall: The United States, Italy and Spain were the sources of the acute and convalescent COVID-19 samples.

The source material was peripheral blood. The clonotype originates from a man at least 80 years old with acute or convalescent COVID-19. The chain links TRBV5-1 to TRBJ1-2, with 7 bases aligning to TRBD1. As DNA, the CDR3 is TGCGCCAGCAGCCCGGGACAGAACTATGGCTACACCTTC. Translated, it gives CASSPGQNYGYTF. The whole variable domain, filled in from reference TRBV5-1 and TRBJ1-2, reads KAGVTQTPRYLIKTRGQQVTLSCSPISGHRSVSWYQQTPGQGLQFLFEYFSETQRNKGNFPGRFSGRQFSNSRSEMNVSTLELGDSALYLCASSPGQNYGYTFGSGTRLTVV.